The rows below give T cell receptor beta chains drawn from one sample of a study of blood T cell repertoires in COVID-19. Generated by immunoSEQ multiplex PCR, the TCRdb table keeps only in-frame clones and is missing some. The repertoire has tens of thousands of clones, around 69% of them found once; the top ten carry 15% to 20%. The sequenced sample consisted of peripheral blood. The source is a man in his 70s with active or convalescent COVID-19. Each CDR3 is given with its conserved first and last residue.

CDR3aa: CASSSRSGPQHF; j_gene: TRBJ1-5; v_gene: TRBV7-2
CDR3aa: CASSLSGVGTDTQYF; j_gene: TRBJ2-3; v_gene: TRBV3-1/TRBV3-2
CDR3aa: CASKRGGWETQYF; j_gene: TRBJ2-5; v_gene: TRBV2
CDR3aa: CASRYRLTNYGYTF; j_gene: TRBJ1-2; v_gene: TRBV2
CDR3aa: CASSTQRQVRGTQYF; j_gene: TRBJ2-5; v_gene: TRBV6-5
CDR3aa: CASNRGSQETQYF; j_gene: TRBJ2-5; v_gene: TRBV5-1
CDR3aa: CASSGPAKGGTQYF; j_gene: TRBJ2-5; v_gene: TRBV2
CDR3aa: CASSPYTGFSYEQYF; j_gene: TRBJ2-7; v_gene: TRBV28
CDR3aa: CASSLVTGNHEQYF; j_gene: TRBJ2-7; v_gene: TRBV11-2
CDR3aa: CASSTLGTEDSEQYF; j_gene: TRBJ2-7; v_gene: TRBV18
CDR3aa: CASSLEKTVFGYTF; j_gene: TRBJ1-2; v_gene: TRBV7-8
CDR3aa: CASSGQGNSPLHF; j_gene: TRBJ1-6; v_gene: TRBV10-1
CDR3aa: CASSLGATEAFF; j_gene: TRBJ1-1; v_gene: TRBV13
CDR3aa: CASSMSGGSIQYF; j_gene: TRBJ2-4; v_gene: TRBV19
CDR3aa: CASSDVRQGLYEQYF; j_gene: TRBJ2-7; v_gene: TRBV2